This T cell receptor (beta chain) was observed in a study of blood T cell repertoires in COVID-19. In the study overall: Acute-phase and convalescent COVID-19 samples originated in the United States, Italy and Spain. T cells, B-cell-depleted T cells, or PBMCs provided the cDNA or gDNA that served as material.

With 4 bases removed from V and 2 bases from J, the gap between germline ends came to 7 bases. The CDR3 is 13 residues long. CDR1 and CDR2 from the germline V gene are KGHDR and SFDVKD. This clone was seen more than once but under ten times. Distinct nucleotide sequences in the sample also encode this CDR3. Profiled with immunoSEQ multiplex PCR; TCRdb holds only in-frame clones, not every one. The table records under 350,000 clones, approximately 85% of them present only once. The chain recombines TRBV24-1 with TRBJ1-1; D is unclear. Material: peripheral blood. The source of this sequence is a human donor in a cohort sampled during active COVID-19. CDR3 region: CATSDPGNTEAFF. The CDR3 DNA is TGTGCCACCAGTGACCCGGGAAACACTGAAGCTTTCTTT.